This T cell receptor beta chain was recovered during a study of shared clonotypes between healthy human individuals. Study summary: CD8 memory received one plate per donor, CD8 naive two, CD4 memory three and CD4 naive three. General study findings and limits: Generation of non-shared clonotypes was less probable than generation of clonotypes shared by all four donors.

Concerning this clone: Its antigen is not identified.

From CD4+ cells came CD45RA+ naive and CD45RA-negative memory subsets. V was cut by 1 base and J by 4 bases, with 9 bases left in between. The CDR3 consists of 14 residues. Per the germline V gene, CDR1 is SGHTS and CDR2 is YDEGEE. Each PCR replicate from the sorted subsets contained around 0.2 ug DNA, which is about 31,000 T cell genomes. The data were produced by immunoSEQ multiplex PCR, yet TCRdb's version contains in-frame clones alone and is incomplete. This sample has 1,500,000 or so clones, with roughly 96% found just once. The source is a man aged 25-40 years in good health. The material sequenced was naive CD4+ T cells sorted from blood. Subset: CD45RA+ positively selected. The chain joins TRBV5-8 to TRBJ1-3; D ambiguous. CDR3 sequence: CASSLYRGGNTIYF. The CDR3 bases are TGTGCCAGCAGCTTGTATCGGGGAGGAAACACCATATATTTT.